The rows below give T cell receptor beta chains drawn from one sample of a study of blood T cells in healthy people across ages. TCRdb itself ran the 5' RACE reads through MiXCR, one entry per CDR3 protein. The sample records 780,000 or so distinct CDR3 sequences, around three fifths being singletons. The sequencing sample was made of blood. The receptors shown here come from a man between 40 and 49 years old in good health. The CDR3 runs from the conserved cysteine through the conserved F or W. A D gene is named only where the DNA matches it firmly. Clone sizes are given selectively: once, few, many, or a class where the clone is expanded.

CDR3 protein: CASSSEAGRDYEQYF; CDR3 DNA: TGTGCCAGCAGTTCAGAGGCGGGACGGGACTACGAGCAGTACTTC; clone size: NA; D gene: NA; J gene: TRBJ2-7; V gene: TRBV4-2
CDR3 protein: CASTPGQGVYGYTF; CDR3 DNA: TGTGCCAGCACCCCGGGACAGGGGGTCTATGGCTACACCTTC; clone size: NA; D gene: TRBD1; J gene: TRBJ1-2; V gene: TRBV28
CDR3 protein: CASGRTSGRSDTQYF; CDR3 DNA: TGTGCCAGCGGTCGGACTAGCGGGAGGTCAGATACGCAGTATTTT; clone size: NA; D gene: TRBD2; J gene: TRBJ2-3; V gene: TRBV6-2/TRBV6-3
CDR3 protein: CSVAGAGLNEYGYTF; CDR3 DNA: TGCAGCGTTGCCGGAGCAGGCCTCAACGAATATGGCTACACCTTC; clone size: few; D gene: NA; J gene: TRBJ1-2; V gene: TRBV29-1
CDR3 protein: CSARGGFNNEQFF; CDR3 DNA: TGCAGTGCTAGAGGTGGGTTCAACAATGAGCAGTTCTTC; clone size: NA; D gene: NA; J gene: TRBJ2-1; V gene: TRBV20-1
CDR3 protein: CATSGGAGNQPQHF; CDR3 DNA: TGTGCCACCAGTGGGGGGGCAGGCAATCAGCCCCAGCATTTT; clone size: NA; D gene: NA; J gene: TRBJ1-5; V gene: TRBV24-1
CDR3 protein: CASSYSPGGLTDTQYF; CDR3 DNA: TGTGCCAGCAGTTACTCCCCGGGGGGCCTCACAGATACGCAGTATTTT; clone size: NA; D gene: NA; J gene: TRBJ2-3; V gene: TRBV6-5
CDR3 protein: CASSLGEAGRSYNEQFF; CDR3 DNA: TGCGCCAGCAGCCTTGGAGAGGCGGGACGGTCCTACAATGAGCAGTTCTTC; clone size: NA; D gene: NA; J gene: TRBJ2-1; V gene: TRBV5-1
CDR3 protein: CASSFGQGVVATEAFF; CDR3 DNA: TGTGCCAGCAGCTTTGGCCAGGGGGTCGTAGCCACTGAAGCTTTCTTT; clone size: NA; D gene: TRBD1; J gene: TRBJ1-1; V gene: TRBV11-2
CDR3 protein: CASRRRGVQETQYF; CDR3 DNA: TGTGCCAGTCGGCGGCGCGGGGTACAAGAGACCCAGTACTTC; clone size: NA; D gene: NA; J gene: TRBJ2-5; V gene: TRBV28
CDR3 protein: CASSQDLPYRGKEKLFF; CDR3 DNA: TGCGCCAGCAGCCAAGATCTGCCTTACAGGGGCAAGGAAAAACTGTTTTTT; clone size: NA; D gene: TRBD1; J gene: TRBJ1-4; V gene: TRBV4-3
CDR3 protein: CASLRDRGFQGEQYF; CDR3 DNA: TGTGCCAGCCTCCGGGACAGGGGCTTTCAGGGCGAGCAGTACTTC; clone size: NA; D gene: TRBD1; J gene: TRBJ2-7; V gene: TRBV2
CDR3 protein: CASSRLGVAIARTQYF; CDR3 DNA: TGTGCCAGCAGCCGGCTTGGGGTAGCGATAGCACGGACCCAGTACTTC; clone size: NA; D gene: NA; J gene: TRBJ2-5; V gene: TRBV12-3/TRBV12-4
CDR3 protein: CASTTGTGEIPDTQYF; CDR3 DNA: TGTGCCAGCACGACCGGGACAGGGGAGATCCCAGATACGCAGTATTTT; clone size: NA; D gene: TRBD1; J gene: TRBJ2-3; V gene: TRBV7-2
CDR3 protein: CASSLEGGQGSYEQYF; CDR3 DNA: TGTGCCAGCAGCTTAGAGGGCGGACAGGGCTCCTACGAGCAGTACTTC; clone size: NA; D gene: TRBD1; J gene: TRBJ2-7; V gene: TRBV7-2
CDR3 protein: CSASRAKGGSPLHF; CDR3 DNA: TGCAGTGCTTCCCGGGCAAAGGGGGGATCACCCCTCCACTTT; clone size: once; D gene: NA; J gene: TRBJ1-6; V gene: TRBV20-1
CDR3 protein: CASSFTGAPNYEQYF; CDR3 DNA: TGTGCCAGCAGTTTTACGGGGGCCCCTAACTACGAGCAGTACTTC; clone size: few; D gene: NA; J gene: TRBJ2-7; V gene: TRBV28
CDR3 protein: CASSYSTGSGGRRDPDTQYF; CDR3 DNA: TGTGCCAGCAGTTACTCGACGGGTTCCGGGGGGCGCAGAGATCCAGATACGCAGTATTTT; clone size: NA; D gene: NA; J gene: TRBJ2-3; V gene: TRBV6-5
CDR3 protein: CAISFDREAGNTIYF; CDR3 DNA: TGTGCCATCAGCTTCGACAGGGAGGCTGGAAACACCATATATTTT; clone size: NA; D gene: TRBD1; J gene: TRBJ1-3; V gene: TRBV10-3
CDR3 protein: CASSFSMDTQYF; CDR3 DNA: TGTGCCAGCAGCTTCTCGATGGATACGCAGTATTTT; clone size: few; D gene: NA; J gene: TRBJ2-3; V gene: TRBV7-2
CDR3 protein: CASSLNSGGTGANVLTF; CDR3 DNA: TGTGCCAGCAGCCTCAATTCGGGGGGCACTGGGGCCAACGTCCTGACTTTC; clone size: NA; D gene: NA; J gene: TRBJ2-6; V gene: TRBV2
CDR3 protein: CASSSWEQRAKNIQYF; CDR3 DNA: TGTGCCAGCAGCAGCTGGGAACAGCGAGCCAAAAACATTCAGTACTTC; clone size: once; D gene: NA; J gene: TRBJ2-4; V gene: TRBV6-2/TRBV6-3
CDR3 protein: CASTASGATDTQYF; CDR3 DNA: TGTGCCAGCACCGCTAGCGGGGCCACAGATACGCAGTATTTT; clone size: NA; D gene: TRBD2; J gene: TRBJ2-3; V gene: TRBV9
CDR3 protein: CASSWAGTYEQYF; CDR3 DNA: TGTGCCAGCAGCTGGGCTGGCACCTACGAGCAGTACTTC; clone size: once; D gene: NA; J gene: TRBJ2-7; V gene: TRBV28
CDR3 protein: CSVEVGLLGQGEAFF; CDR3 DNA: TGCAGCGTTGAAGTCGGCCTACTCGGACAGGGTGAAGCTTTCTTT; clone size: NA; D gene: TRBD1; J gene: TRBJ1-1; V gene: TRBV29-1
CDR3 protein: CSAQTGQGAWGGYTF; CDR3 DNA: TGCAGTGCCCAAACTGGGCAGGGGGCCTGGGGAGGCTACACCTTC; clone size: once; D gene: TRBD1; J gene: TRBJ1-2; V gene: TRBV20-1
CDR3 protein: CASSLSGVGSYEQYF; CDR3 DNA: TGCGCCAGCAGCTTGAGCGGGGTGGGCTCCTACGAGCAGTACTTC; clone size: NA; D gene: TRBD2; J gene: TRBJ2-7; V gene: TRBV5-1
CDR3 protein: CSACTVELYSGDTQYF; CDR3 DNA: TGCAGTGCTTGTACCGTCGAGCTTTACAGCGGGGATACGCAGTATTTT; clone size: NA; D gene: NA; J gene: TRBJ2-3; V gene: TRBV20-1
CDR3 protein: CASRGDRGTSGANVLTF; CDR3 DNA: TGTGCCAGCAGGGGGGACAGGGGGACCTCTGGGGCCAACGTCCTGACTTTC; clone size: NA; D gene: TRBD1; J gene: TRBJ2-6; V gene: TRBV6-1